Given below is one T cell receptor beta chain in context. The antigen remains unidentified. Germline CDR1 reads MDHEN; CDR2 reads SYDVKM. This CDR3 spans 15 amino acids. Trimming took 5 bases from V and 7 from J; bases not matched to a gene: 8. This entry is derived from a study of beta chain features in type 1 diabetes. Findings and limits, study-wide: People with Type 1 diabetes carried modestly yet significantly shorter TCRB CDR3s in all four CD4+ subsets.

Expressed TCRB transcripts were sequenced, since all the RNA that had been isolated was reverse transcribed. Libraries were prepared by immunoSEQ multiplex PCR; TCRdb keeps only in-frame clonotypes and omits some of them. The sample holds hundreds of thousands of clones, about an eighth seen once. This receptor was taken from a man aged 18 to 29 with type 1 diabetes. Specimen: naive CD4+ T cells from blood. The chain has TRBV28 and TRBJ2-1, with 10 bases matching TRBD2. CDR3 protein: CASSGASGGVNEQFF. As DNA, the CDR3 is TGTGCCAGCAGTGGGGCTAGCGGGGGAGTGAATGAGCAGTTCTTC. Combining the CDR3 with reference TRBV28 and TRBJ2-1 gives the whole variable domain DVKVTQSSRYLVKRTGEKVFLECVQDMDHENMFWYRQDPGLGLRLIYFSYDVKMKEKGDIPEGYSVSREKKERFSLILESASTNQTSMYLCASSGASGGVNEQFFGPGTRLTVL.